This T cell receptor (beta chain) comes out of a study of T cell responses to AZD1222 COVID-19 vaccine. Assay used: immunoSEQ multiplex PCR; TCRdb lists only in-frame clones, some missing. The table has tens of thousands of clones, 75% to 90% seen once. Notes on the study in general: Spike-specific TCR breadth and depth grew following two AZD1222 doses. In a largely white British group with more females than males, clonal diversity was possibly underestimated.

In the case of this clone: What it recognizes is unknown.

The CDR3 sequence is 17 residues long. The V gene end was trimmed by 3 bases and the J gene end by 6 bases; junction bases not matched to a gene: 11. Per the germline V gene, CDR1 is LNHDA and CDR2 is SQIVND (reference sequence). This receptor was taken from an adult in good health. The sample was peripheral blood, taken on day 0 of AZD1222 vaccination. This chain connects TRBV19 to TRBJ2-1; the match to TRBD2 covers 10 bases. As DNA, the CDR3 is TGTGCCAGTAGTATTCGTGGGGGCGGGACTAGCGTCAATGAGCAGTTCTTC. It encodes CASSIRGGGTSVNEQFF.